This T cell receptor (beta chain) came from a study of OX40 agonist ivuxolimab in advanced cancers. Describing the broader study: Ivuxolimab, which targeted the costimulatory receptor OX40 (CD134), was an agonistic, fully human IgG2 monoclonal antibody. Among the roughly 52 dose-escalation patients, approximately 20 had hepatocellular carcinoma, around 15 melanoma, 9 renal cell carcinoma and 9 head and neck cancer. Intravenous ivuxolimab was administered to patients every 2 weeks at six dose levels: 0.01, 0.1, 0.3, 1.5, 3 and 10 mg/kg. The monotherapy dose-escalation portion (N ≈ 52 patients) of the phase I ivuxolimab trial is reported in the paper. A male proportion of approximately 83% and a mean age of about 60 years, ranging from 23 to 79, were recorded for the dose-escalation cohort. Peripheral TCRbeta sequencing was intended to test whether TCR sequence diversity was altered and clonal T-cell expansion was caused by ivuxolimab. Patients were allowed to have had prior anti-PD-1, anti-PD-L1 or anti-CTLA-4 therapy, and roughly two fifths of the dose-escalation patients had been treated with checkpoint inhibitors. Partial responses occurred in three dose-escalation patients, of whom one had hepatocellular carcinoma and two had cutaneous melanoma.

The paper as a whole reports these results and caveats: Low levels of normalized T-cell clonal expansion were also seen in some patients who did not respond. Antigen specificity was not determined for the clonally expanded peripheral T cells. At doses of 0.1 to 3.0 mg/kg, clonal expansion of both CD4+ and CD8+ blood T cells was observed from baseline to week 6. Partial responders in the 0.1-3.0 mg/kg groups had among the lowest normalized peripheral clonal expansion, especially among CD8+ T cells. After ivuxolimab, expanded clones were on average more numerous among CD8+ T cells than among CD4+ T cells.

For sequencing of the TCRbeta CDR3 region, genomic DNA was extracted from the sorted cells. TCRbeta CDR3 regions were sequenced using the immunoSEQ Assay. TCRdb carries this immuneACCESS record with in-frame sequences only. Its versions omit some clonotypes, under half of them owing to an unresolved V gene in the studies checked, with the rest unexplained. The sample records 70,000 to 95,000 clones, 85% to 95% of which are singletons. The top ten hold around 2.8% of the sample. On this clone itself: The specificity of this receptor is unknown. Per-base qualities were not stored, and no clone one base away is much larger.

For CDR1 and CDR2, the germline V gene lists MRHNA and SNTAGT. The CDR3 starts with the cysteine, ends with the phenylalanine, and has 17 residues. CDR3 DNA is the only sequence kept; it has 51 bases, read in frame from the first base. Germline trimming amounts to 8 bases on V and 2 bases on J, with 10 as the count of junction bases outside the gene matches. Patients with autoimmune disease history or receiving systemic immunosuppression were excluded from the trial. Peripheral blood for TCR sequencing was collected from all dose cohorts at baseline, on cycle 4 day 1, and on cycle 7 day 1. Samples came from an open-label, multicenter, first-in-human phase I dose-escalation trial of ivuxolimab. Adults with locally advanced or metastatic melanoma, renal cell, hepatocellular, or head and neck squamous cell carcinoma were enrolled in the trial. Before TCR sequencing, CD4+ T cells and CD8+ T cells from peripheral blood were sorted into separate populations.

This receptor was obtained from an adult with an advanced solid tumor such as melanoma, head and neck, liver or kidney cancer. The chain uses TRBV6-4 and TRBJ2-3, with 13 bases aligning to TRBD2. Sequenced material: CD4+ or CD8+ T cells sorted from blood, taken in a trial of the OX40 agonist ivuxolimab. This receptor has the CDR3 CASGKEGLAGNTDTQYF. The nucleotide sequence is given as TGTGCCAGCGGCAAAGAGGGACTAGCGGGGAACACAGATACGCAGTATTTT.